This TCR beta chain was observed in a study of cytomegalovirus exposure and HLA in healthy donors. About this clone: Its cognate antigen is unknown.

Study results and limitations: The likely origin of a cluster of highly shared sequence variants was a sequencing artifact. In a later analysis, a genetic analysis reported fewer productive-TCR N-insertions in an Asian-associated ancestry cluster than the cohort average. A later look showed TCR association rates differing by HLA locus, highest for DRB1 and lowest for HLA-C.

CDR3 length: 16 amino acids. Trimming cost V 0 bases and J 10 bases; bases outside gene matches: 13. Germline lookup yields CDR1 GTSNPN and CDR2 SVGIG (reference sequence). 13 Jbeta primers and 60 Vbeta primers were used for the PCR. TCRdb's copy holds only in-frame clones and misses some; the assay was immunoSEQ multiplex PCR. Its listing shows under 60,000 clones. Sequencing was done on a sample of PBMCs. This chain joins TRBV30 and TRBJ2-1; 9 positions match TRBD2. This TCR was recovered from a woman aged 25-40 years in good health and CMV-seropositive. The CDR3 DNA reads TGTGCCTGGAGTGTACGAAGGAGGACTAGCGCATGGGAGCAGTTCTTC. It codes for CAWSVRRRTSAWEQFF.